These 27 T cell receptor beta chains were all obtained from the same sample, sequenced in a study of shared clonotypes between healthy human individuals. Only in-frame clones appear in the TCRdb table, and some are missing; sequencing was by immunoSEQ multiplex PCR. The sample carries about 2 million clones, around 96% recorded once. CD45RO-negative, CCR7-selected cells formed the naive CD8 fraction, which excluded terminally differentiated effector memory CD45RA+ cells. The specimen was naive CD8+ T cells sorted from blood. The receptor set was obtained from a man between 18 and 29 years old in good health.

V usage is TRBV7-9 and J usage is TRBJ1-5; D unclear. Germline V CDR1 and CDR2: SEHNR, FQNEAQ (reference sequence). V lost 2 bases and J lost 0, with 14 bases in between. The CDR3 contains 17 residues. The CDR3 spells CASSLSFGRLSNQPQHF. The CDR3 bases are TGTGCCAGCAGCTTATCCTTCGGGCGGCTTAGCAATCAGCCCCAGCATTTT.

CDR3 sequence (DNA): TGTGCCAGCAGTCCCATGAGGACTAGCGGGATCTACGAGCAGTACTTC. Translated: CASSPMRTSGIYEQYF. The rearrangement links TRBV27 to TRBJ2-7, with 12 bases identical to TRBD2. There are 16 residues in the CDR3. Germline V gene data show CDR1 as MNHEY and CDR2 as SMNVEV (reference sequence). V shed 5 bases and J 3 bases; nucleotides not matched to a gene: 8.

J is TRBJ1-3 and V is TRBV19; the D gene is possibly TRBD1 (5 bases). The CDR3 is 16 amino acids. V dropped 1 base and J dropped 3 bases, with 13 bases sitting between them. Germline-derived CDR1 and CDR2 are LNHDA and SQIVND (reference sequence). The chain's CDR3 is CASSIGPGRCGNTIYF. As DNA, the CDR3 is TGTGCCAGTAGTATAGGCCCGGGGCGATGTGGAAACACCATATATTTT.

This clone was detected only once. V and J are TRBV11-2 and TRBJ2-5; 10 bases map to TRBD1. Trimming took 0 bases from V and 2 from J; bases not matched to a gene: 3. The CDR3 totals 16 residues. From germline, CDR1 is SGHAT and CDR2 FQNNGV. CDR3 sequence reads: CASSLDGQGEQETQYF. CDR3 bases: TGTGCCAGCAGCTTAGATGGACAGGGGGAACAAGAGACCCAGTACTTC.

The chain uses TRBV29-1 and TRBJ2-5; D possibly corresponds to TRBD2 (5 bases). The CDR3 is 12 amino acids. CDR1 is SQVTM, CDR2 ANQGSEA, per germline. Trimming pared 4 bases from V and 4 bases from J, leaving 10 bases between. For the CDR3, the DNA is TGCAGCGTTGTCGGGAATAGAGAGACCCAGTACTTC. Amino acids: CSVVGNRETQYF.

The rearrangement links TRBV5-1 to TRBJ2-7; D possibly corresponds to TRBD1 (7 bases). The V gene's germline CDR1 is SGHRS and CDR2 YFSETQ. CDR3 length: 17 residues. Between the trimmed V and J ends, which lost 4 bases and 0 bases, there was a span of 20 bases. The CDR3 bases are TGCGCCAGCAGCCGAAATTCTATCAGGGGGGACTCCTACGAGCAGTACTTC. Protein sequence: CASSRNSIRGDSYEQYF.

In DNA form, the CDR3 reads TGTGCCAGCAGCTTACGGGAATTCGGAAGCAATCAGCCCCAGCATTTT. Residues: CASSLREFGSNQPQHF. V and J are TRBV7-8 and TRBJ1-5; D not certain. This CDR3 has 16 amino acids. V lost 2 bases and J 1 base, leaving 12 bases between the germline ends. Germline values: CDR1 SGHVS, CDR2 FQNEAQ. The full variable domain, with the rest looked up from reference TRBV7-8 and TRBJ1-5, is GAGVSQSPRYKVAKRGQDVALRCDPISGHVSLFWYQQALGQGPEFLTYFQNEAQLDKSGLPSDRFFAERPEGSVSTLKIQRTQQEDSAVYLCASSLREFGSNQPQHFGDGTRLSIL.

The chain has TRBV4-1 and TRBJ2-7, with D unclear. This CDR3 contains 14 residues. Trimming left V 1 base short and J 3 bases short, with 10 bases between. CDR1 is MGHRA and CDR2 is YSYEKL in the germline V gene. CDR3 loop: CASSQGSGLYEQYF. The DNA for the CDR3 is TGCGCCAGCAGCCAAGGGTCCGGTCTCTACGAGCAGTACTTC.

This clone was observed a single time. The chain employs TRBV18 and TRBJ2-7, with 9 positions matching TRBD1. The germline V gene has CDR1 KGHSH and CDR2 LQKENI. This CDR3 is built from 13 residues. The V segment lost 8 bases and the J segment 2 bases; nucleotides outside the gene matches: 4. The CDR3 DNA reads TGTGCCAGCCAAGACAGGGGGGCCTACGAGCAGTACTTC. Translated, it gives CASQDRGAYEQYF.

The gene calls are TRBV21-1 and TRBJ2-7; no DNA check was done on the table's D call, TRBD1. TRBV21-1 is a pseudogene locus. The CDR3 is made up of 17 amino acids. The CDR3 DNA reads TGTGCCAGCAGCAACGTCCGGGACAGTCACCCCATCTACGAGCAGTACTTC. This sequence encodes CASSNVRDSHPIYEQYF.

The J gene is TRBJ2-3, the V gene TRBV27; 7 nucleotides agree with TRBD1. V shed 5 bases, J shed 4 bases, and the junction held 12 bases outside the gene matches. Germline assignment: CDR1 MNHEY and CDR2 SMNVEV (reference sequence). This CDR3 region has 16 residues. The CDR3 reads CASSVTGVIGPDTQYF. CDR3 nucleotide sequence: TGTGCCAGCAGTGTCACAGGGGTTATAGGGCCAGATACGCAGTATTTT.

As DNA, the CDR3 is TGTGCCAGCAGCGGGCTTTTTGGGGCCAACGTCCTGACTTTC. This encodes CASSGLFGANVLTF. This sequence joins TRBV9 and TRBJ2-6; D not certain. Germline V gene lookup returns CDR1 SGDLS and CDR2 YYNGEE. The CDR3 runs to 14 residues. With 3 bases removed from V and 3 bases from J, the gap between germline ends came to 7 bases.

This CDR3 is CASSTPTEHYEQYF. CDR3 sequence (DNA): TGTGCCAGCAGCACTCCGACAGAACACTACGAGCAGTACTTC. The chain has TRBV11-2 and TRBJ2-7; the D gene is possibly TRBD1 (5 bases). The V gene lost 5 bases and the J gene lost 3 bases, with 14 bases spanning the gap. This CDR3 spans 14 amino acids. CDR1 SGHAT and CDR2 FQNNGV come from the germline V gene.

The CDR3 coding sequence is TGTGCCAGCAGCGTCGTCCCCTCGACTGAAGCTTTCTTT. Amino acids: CASSVVPSTEAFF. The V gene is TRBV9, the J gene TRBJ1-1; no reliable D call. With 2 bases removed from V and 5 bases from J, the gap between germline ends came to 10 bases. Germline values: CDR1 SGDLS, CDR2 YYNGEE. CDR3 length equals 13 residues.

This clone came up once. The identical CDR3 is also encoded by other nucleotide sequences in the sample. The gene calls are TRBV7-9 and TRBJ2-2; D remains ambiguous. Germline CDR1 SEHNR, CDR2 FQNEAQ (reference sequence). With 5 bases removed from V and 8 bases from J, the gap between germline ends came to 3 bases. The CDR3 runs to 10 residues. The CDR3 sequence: CASSPGELFF. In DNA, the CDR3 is TGTGCCAGCAGCCCGGGGGAGCTGTTTTTT. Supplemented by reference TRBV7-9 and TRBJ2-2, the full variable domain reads DTGVSQNPRHKITKRGQNVTFRCDPISEHNRLYWYRQTLGQGPEFLTYFQNEAQLEKSRLLSDRFSAERPKGSFSTLEIQRTEQGDSAMYLCASSPGELFFGEGSRLTVL.

CDR3 nucleotides: TGTGCCAGCAGTTTATCGTGGGGGGAAGCTAACTATGGCTACACCTTC. It encodes CASSLSWGEANYGYTF. The chain is built from TRBV27 and TRBJ1-2; possibly TRBD1 for D (5 bases). The CDR3 is made up of 16 amino acids. V lost 0 bases to trimming and J lost 0 bases, with 11 bases between them. The germline gives CDR1 MNHEY, CDR2 SMNVEV (reference sequence).

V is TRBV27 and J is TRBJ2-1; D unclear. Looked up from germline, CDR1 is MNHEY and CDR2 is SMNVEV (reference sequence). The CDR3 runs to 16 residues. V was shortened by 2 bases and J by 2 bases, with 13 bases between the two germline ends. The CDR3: CASSLGVTTPYNEQFF. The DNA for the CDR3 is TGTGCCAGCAGTTTAGGGGTGACGACCCCCTACAATGAGCAGTTCTTC.

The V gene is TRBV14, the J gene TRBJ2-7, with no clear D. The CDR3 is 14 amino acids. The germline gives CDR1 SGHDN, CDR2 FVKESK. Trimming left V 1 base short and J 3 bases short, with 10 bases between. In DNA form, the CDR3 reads TGTGCCAGCAGCCAAGTTAACCGCTTCTACGAGCAGTACTTC. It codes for CASSQVNRFYEQYF.

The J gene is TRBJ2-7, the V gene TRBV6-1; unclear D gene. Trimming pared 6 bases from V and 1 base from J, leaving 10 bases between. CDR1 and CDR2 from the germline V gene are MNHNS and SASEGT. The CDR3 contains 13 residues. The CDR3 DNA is TGTGCCAGCAGCCCAACAGTTTCCTACGAGCAGTACTTC. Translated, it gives CASSPTVSYEQYF.

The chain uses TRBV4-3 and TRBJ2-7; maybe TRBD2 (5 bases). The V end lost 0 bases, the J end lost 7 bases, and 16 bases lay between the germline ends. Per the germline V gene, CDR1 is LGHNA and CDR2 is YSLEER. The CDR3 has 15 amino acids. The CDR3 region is CASSQERVGPWEQYF. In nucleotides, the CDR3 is TGCGCCAGCAGCCAAGAGAGGGTCGGGCCCTGGGAGCAGTACTTC.

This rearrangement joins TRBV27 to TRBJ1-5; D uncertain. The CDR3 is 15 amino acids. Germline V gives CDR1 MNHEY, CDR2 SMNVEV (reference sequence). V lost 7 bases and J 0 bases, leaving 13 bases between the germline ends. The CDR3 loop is CASKSRIDSNQPQHF. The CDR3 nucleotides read TGTGCCAGCAAGTCGCGGATTGATAGCAATCAGCCCCAGCATTTT.

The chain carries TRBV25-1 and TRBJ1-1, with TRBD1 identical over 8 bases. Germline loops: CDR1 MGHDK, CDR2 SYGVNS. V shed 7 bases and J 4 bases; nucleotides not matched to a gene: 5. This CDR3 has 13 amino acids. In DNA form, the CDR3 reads TGTGCCAGCATCGCAGGGGGCTTCACTGAAGCTTTCTTT. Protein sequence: CASIAGGFTEAFF.

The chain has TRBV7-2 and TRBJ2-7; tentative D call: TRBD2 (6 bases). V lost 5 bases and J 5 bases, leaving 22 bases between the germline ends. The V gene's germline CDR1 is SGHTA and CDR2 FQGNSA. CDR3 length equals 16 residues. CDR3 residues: CASSTPVQGGTHEQYF. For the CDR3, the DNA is TGTGCCAGCAGCACACCTGTCCAAGGCGGGACCCACGAGCAGTACTTC.

CDR3 in amino acids: CSVSTTNTGELFF. The CDR3 coding sequence is TGCAGCGTTTCGACAACGAACACCGGGGAGCTGTTTTTT. The J gene is TRBJ2-2, the V gene TRBV29-1, with D uncertain. V was clipped by 5 bases and J by 0 bases, with 7 bases between them. Looked up from germline, CDR1 is SQVTM and CDR2 is ANQGSEA. The CDR3 spans 13 residues.

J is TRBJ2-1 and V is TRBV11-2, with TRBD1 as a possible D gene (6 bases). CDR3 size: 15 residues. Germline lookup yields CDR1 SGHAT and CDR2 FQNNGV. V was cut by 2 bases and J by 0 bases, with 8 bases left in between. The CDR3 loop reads CASSLTGSSYNEQFF. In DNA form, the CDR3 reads TGTGCCAGCAGCTTAACAGGGAGCTCCTACAATGAGCAGTTCTTC.

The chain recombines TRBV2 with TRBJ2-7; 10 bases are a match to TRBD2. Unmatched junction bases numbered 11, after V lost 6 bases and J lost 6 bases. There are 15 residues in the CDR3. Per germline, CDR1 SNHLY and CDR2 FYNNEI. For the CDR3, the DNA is TGTGCCAGCAGAGAATCCCTAGCGGGAGTCAGCGAGCAGTACTTC. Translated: CASRESLAGVSEQYF.

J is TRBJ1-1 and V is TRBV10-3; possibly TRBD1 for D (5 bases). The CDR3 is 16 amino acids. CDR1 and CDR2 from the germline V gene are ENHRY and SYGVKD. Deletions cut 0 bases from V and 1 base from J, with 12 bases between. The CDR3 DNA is TGTGCCATCAGTGAGTCGCAACCGGGGCCGAACACTGAAGCTTTCTTT. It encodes CAISESQPGPNTEAFF.